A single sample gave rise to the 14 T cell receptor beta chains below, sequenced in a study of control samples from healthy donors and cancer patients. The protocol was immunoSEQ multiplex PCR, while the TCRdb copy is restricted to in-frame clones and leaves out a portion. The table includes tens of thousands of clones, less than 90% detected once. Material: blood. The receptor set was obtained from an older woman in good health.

CDR3 protein: CASSLDRGGSPLHF. CDR3 nucleotides: TGTGCCAGCAGTTTGGACAGGGGGGGTTCACCCCTCCACTTT. This chain connects TRBV6-4 to TRBJ1-6; 10 nucleotides align to TRBD1. The V segment lost 5 bases and the J segment 9 bases; nucleotides outside the gene matches: 4. The germline CDR1 and CDR2 sequences are MRHNA and SNTAGT. The CDR3 extends over 14 amino acids.

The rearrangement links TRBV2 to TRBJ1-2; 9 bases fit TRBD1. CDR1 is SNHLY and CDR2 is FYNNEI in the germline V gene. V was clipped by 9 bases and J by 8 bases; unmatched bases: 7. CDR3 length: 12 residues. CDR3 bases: TGTGCCAGTAATCAAGACAGGGGGGGCTACACCTTC. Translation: CASNQDRGGYTF.

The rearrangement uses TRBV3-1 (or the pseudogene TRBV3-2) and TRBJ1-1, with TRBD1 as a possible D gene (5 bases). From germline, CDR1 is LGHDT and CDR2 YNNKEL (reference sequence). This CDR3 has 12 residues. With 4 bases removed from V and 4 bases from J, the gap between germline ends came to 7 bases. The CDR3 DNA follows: TGTGCCAGCAGCCCCGGGGGCACTGAAGCTTTCTTT. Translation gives CASSPGGTEAFF.

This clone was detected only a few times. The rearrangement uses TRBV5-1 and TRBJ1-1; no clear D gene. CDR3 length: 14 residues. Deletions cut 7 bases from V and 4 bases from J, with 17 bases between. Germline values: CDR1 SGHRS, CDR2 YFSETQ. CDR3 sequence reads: CASRAGPGGTEAFF. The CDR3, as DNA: TGCGCCAGCCGGGCGGGTCCAGGTGGCACTGAAGCTTTCTTT.

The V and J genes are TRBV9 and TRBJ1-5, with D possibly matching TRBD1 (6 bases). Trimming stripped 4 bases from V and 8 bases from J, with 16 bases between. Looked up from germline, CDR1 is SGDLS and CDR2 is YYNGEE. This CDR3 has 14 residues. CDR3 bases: TGTGCCAGCAGCCGGGACACCTTGTACGAGCCCCAGCATTTT. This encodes CASSRDTLYEPQHF. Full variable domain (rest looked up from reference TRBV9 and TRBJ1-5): DSGVTQTPKHLITATGQRVTLRCSPRSGDLSVYWYQQSLDQGLQFLIQYYNGEERAKGNILERFSAQQFPDLHSELNLSSLELGDSALYFCASSRDTLYEPQHFGDGTRLSIL.

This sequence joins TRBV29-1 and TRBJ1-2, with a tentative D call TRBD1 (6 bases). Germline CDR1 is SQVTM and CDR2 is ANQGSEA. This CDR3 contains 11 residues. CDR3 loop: CTSLGGHGYTF. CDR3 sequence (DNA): TGCACCTCTCTGGGGGGGCATGGCTACACCTTC.

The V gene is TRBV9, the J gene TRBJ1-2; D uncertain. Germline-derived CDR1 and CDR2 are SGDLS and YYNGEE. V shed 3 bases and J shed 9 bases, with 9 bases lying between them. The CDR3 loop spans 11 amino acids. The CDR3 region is CASSDPGSYTF. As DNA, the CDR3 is TGTGCCAGCAGCGACCCTGGGAGCTACACCTTC.

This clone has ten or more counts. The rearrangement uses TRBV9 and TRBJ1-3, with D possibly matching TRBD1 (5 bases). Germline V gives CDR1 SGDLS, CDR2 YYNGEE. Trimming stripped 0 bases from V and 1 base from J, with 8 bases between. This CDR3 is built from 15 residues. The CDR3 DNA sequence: TGTGCCAGCAGCGTAGAAGGGGTTTCTGGAAACACCATATATTTT. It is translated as CASSVEGVSGNTIYF.

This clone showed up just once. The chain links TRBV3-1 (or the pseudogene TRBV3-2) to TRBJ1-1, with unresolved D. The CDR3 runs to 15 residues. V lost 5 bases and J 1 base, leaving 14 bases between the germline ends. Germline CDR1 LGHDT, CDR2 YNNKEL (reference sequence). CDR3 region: CASSSETRGNTEAFF. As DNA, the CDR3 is TGTGCCAGCAGCTCAGAGACCCGGGGGAACACTGAAGCTTTCTTT.

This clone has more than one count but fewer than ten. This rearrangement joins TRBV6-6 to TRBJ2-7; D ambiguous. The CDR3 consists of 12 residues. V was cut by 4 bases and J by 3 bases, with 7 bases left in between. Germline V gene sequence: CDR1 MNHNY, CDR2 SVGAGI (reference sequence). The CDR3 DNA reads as TGTGCCAGCAGTTCCCCCGGCTACGAGCAGTACTTC. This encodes CASSSPGYEQYF.

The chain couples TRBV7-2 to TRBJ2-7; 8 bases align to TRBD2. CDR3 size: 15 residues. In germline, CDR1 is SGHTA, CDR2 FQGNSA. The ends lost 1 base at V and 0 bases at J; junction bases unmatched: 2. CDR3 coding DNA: TGTGCCAGCAGCTTAGGGAGCGGGAGCTCCTACGAGCAGTACTTC. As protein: CASSLGSGSSYEQYF. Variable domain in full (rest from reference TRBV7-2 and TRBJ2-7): GAGVSQSPSNKVTEKGKDVELRCDPISGHTALYWYRQSLGQGLEFLIYFQGNSAPDKSGLPSDRFSAERTGGSVSTLTIQRTQQEDSAVYLCASSLGSGSSYEQYFGPGTRLTVT.

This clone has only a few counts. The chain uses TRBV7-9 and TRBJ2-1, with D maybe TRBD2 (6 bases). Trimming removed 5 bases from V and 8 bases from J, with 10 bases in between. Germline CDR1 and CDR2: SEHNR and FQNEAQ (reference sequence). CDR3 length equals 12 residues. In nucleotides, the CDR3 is TGTGCCAGCAGCGGGTGGGGGGATGAGCAGTTCTTC. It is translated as CASSGWGDEQFF.

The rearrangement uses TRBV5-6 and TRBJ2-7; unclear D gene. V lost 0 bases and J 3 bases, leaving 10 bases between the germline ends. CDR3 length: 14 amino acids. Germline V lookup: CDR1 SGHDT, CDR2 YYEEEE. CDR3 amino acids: CASSLAGRVYEQYF. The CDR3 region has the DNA TGTGCCAGCAGCTTGGCCGGCAGAGTCTACGAGCAGTACTTC.

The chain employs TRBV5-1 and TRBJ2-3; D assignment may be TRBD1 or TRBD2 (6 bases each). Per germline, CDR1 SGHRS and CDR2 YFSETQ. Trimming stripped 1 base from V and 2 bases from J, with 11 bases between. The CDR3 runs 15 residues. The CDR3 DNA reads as TGCGCCAGCAGCTTGTGGGGGGCGGACACAGATACGCAGTATTTT. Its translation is CASSLWGADTDTQYF.